The T cell receptor (beta chain) under discussion was sequenced for a study of technical replicates of blood from several donors. Produced via immunoSEQ multiplex PCR; TCRdb's table is partial and in-frame only. The repertoire holds approximately 85,000 clones, with over 85% as singletons. Trimming took 0 bases from V and 4 from J; bases not matched to a gene: 7. The CDR3 consists of 16 residues. Germline CDR1 reads SGHDN; CDR2 reads FVKESK. V gene TRBV14 combines with J gene TRBJ1-2, with TRBD1 identical over 8 bases. The TCR sequence derives from a human donor in good health. Material for sequencing was T cells isolated from PBMCs. DNA for the CDR3: TGTGCCAGCAGCCAAGATAGGACAGGGTCCTTCTATGGCTACACCTTC. Protein product: CASSQDRTGSFYGYTF.